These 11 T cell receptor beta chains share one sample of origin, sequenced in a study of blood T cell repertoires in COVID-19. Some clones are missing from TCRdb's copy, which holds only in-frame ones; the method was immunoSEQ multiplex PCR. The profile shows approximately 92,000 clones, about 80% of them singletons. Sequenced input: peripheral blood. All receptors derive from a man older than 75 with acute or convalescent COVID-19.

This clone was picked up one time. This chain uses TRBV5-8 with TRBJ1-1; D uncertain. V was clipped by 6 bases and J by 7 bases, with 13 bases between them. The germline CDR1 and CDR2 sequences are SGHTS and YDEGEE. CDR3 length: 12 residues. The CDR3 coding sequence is TGTGCCAGCAACTACCTGTCCAGTGAAGCTTTCTTT. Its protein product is CASNYLSSEAFF. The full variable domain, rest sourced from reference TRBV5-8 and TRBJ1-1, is EAGVTQSPTHLIKTRGQQATLRCSPISGHTSVYWYQQALGLGLQFLLWYDEGEERNRGNFPPRFSGRQFPNYSSELNVNALELEDSALYLCASNYLSSEAFFGQGTRLTVV.

The CDR3 is CASSYQGLGTDTQYF. DNA for the CDR3: TGTGCCAGCAGCTACCAGGGGCTTGGCACAGATACGCAGTATTTT. The chain couples TRBV7-2 to TRBJ2-3; perhaps TRBD1 as D (6 bases). The germline V and J ends were trimmed by 4 bases and 1 base, with 12 bases remaining between them. This CDR3 has 15 amino acids. CDR1 SGHTA and CDR2 FQGNSA come from the germline V gene.

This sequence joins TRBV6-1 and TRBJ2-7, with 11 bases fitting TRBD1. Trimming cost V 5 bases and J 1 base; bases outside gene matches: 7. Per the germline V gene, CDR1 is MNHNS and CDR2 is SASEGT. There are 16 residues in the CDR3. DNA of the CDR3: TGTGCCAGCAGTAAAGTAGGGGACAGGGGGTCCTACGAGCAGTACTTC. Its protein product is CASSKVGDRGSYEQYF.

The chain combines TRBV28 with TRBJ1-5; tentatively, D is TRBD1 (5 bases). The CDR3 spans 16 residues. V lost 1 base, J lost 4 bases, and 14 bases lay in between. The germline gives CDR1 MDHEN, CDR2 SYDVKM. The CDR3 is CASSLLGGTPNQPQHF. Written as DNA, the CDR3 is TGTGCCAGCAGTTTATTAGGAGGGACTCCGAATCAGCCCCAGCATTTT.

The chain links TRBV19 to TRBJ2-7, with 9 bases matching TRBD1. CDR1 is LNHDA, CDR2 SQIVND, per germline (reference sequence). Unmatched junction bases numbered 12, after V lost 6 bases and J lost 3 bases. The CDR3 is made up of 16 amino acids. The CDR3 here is CASSDGPGTGSYEQYF. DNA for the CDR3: TGTGCCAGTAGCGACGGGCCTGGGACAGGGAGCTACGAGCAGTACTTC.

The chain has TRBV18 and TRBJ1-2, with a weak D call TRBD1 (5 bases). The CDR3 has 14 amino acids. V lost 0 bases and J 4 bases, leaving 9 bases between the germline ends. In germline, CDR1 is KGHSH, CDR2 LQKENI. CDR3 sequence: CASSPPADSYGYTF. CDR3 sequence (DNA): TGTGCCAGCTCACCACCGGCAGACAGCTATGGCTACACCTTC.

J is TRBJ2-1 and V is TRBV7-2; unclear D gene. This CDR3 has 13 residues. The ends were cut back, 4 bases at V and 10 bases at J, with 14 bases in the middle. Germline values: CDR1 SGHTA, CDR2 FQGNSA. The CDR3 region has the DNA TGTGCCAGCAGCTCCGACCGACTCCGCGAGCAGTTCTTC. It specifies CASSSDRLREQFF.

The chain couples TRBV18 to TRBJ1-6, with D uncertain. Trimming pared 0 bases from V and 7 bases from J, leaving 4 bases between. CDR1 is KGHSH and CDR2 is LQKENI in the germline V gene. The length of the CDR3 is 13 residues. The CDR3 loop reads CASSPPRNSPLHF. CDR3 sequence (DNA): TGTGCCAGCTCACCACCGAGGAATTCACCCCTCCACTTT.

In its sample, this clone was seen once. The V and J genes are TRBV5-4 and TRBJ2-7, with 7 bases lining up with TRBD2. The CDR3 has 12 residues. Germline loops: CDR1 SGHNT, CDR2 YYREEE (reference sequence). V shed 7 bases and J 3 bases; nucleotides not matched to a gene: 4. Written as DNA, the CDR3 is TGTGCCAGCGGCCGGGACTACTACGAGCAGTACTTC. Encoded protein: CASGRDYYEQYF.

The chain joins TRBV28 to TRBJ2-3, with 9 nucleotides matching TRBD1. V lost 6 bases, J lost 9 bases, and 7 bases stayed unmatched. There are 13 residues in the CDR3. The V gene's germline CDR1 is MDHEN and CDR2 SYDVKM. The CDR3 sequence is CASRGQGFGTQYF. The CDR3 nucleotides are TGTGCCAGCAGGGGACAGGGATTCGGCACGCAGTATTTT.

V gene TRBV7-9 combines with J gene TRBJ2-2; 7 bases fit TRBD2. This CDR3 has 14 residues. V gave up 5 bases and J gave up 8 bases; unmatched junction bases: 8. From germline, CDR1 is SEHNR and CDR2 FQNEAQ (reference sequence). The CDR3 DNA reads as TGTGCCAGCAGCACCCGGACTAGTGGGGGGGAGCTGTTTTTT. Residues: CASSTRTSGGELFF.